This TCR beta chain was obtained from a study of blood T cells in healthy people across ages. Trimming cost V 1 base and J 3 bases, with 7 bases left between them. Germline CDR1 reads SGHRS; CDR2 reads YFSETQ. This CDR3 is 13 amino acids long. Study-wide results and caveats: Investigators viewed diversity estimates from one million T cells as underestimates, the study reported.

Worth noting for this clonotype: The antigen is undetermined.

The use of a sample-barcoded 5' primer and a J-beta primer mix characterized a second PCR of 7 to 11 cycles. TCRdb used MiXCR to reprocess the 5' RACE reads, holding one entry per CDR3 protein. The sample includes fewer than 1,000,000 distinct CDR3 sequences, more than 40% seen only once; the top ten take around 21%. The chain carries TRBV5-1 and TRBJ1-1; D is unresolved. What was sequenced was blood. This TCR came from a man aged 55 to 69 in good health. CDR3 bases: TGCGCCAGCAGCTTGACTCAGGACACTGAAGCTTTCTTT. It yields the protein CASSLTQDTEAFF.